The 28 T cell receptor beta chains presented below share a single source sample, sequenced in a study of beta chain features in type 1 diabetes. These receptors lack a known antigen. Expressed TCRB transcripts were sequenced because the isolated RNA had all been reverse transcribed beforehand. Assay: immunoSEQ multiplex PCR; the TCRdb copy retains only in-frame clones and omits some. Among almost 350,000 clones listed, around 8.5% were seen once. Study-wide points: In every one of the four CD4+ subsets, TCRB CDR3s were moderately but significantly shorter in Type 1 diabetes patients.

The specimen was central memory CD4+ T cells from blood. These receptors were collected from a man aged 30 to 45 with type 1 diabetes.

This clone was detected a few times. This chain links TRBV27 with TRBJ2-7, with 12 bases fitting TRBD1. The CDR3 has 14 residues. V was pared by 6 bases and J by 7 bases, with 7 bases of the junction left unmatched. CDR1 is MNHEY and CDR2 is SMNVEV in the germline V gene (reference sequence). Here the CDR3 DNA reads TGTGCCAGCAGGTGGGGACAGGGGGCAGGAGAGCAGTACTTC. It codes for CASRWGQGAGEQYF.

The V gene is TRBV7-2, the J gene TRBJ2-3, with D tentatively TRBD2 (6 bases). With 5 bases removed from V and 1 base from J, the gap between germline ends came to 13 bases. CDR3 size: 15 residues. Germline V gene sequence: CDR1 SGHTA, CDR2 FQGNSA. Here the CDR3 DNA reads TGTGCCAGCAGCCGCGGACTAATCGGCACAGATACGCAGTATTTT. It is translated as CASSRGLIGTDTQYF.

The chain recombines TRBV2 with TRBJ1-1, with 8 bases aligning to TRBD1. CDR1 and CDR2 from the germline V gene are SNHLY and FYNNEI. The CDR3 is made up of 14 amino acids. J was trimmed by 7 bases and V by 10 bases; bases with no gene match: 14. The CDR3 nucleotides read TGTGCCACCATCCAAGGGACAGGCAAGAGTGAAGCTTTCTTT. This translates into CATIQGTGKSEAFF.

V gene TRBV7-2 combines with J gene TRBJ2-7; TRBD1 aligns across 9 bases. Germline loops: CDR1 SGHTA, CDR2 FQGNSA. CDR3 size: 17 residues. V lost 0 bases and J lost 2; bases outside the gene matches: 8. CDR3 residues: CASSLAAGTGNPYEQYF. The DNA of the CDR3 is TGTGCCAGCAGCTTAGCCGCCGGGACAGGGAACCCCTACGAGCAGTACTTC.

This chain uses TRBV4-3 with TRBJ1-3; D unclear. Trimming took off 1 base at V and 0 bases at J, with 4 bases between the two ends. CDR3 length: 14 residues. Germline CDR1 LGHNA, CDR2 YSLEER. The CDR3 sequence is CASSQGDSGNTIYF. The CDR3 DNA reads TGCGCCAGCAGCCAAGGAGACTCTGGAAACACCATATATTTT.

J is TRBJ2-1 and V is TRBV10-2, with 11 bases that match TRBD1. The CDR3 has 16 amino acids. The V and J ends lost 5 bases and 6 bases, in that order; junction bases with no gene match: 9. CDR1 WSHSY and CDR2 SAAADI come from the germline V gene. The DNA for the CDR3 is TGCGCCAGCAGTTTAGTCCCCGGGACAGGGGGCAATGAGCAGTTCTTC. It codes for CASSLVPGTGGNEQFF.

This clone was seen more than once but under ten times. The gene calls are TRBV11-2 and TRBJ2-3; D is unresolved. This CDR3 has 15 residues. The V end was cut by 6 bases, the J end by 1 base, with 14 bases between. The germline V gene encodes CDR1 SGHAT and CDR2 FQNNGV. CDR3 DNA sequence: TGTGCCAGCAGGCCCTCTGGCGGTGGCACAGATACGCAGTATTTT. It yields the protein CASRPSGGGTDTQYF.

CDR3 DNA sequence: TGTGCCAGCAGTTACAAGAAGGAGCAGTACTTC. This sequence encodes CASSYKKEQYF. The V and J genes are TRBV28 and TRBJ2-7; D is unresolved. Trimming took 4 bases from V and 7 from J, leaving 8 bases between them. This CDR3 is built from 11 residues. Germline V gene lookup returns CDR1 MDHEN and CDR2 SYDVKM.

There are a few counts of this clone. The CDR3 loop is CSVGARGGKTQYF. DNA of the CDR3: TGCAGCGTTGGAGCCCGGGGGGGGAAGACCCAGTACTTC. J is TRBJ2-5 and V is TRBV29-1; 8 nucleotides agree with TRBD2. The CDR3 totals 13 residues. From germline, CDR1 is SQVTM and CDR2 ANQGSEA. V lost 4 bases, J lost 6 bases, and 7 bases stayed unmatched.

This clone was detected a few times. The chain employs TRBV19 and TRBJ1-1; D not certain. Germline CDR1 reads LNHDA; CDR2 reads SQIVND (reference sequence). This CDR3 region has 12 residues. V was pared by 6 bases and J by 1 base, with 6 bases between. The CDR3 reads CASREENTEAFF. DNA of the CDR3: TGTGCCAGTAGGGAGGAGAACACTGAAGCTTTCTTT.

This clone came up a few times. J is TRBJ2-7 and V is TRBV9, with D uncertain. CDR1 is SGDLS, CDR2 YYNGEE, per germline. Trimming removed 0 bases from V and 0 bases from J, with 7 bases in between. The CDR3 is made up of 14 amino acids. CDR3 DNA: TGTGCCAGCAGCGTAGATCCGGGCTCCTACGAGCAGTACTTC. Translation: CASSVDPGSYEQYF.

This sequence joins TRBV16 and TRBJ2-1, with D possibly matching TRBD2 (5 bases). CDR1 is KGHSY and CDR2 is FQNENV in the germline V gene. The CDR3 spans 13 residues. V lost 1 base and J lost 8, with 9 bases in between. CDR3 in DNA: TGTGCCAGCAGCCAATACGTGAGGGATGAGCAGTTCTTC. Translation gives CASSQYVRDEQFF. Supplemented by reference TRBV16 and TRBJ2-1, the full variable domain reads GEEVAQTPKHLVRGEGQKAKLYCAPIKGHSYVFWYQQVLKNEFKFLISFQNENVFDETGMPKERFSAKCLPNSPCSLEIQATKLEDSAVYFCASSQYVRDEQFFGPGTRLTVL.

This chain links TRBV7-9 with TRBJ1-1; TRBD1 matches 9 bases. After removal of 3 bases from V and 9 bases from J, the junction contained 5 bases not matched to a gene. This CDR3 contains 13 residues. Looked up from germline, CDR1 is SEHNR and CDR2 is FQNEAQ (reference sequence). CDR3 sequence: CASSFGTGNQAFF. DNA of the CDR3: TGTGCCAGCAGCTTTGGGACAGGGAATCAAGCTTTCTTT.

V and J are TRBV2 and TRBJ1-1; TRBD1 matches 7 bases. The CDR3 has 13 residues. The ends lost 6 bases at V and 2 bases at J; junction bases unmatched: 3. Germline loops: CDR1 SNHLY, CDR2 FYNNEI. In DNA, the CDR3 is TGTGCCAGCAGCCGGGACAGTAACACTGAAGCTTTCTTT. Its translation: CASSRDSNTEAFF.

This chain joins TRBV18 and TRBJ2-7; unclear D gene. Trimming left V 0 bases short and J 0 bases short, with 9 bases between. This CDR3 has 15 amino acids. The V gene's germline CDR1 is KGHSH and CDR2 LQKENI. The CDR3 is CASSPPAGASYEQYF. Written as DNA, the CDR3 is TGTGCCAGCTCACCACCGGCCGGAGCCTCCTACGAGCAGTACTTC.

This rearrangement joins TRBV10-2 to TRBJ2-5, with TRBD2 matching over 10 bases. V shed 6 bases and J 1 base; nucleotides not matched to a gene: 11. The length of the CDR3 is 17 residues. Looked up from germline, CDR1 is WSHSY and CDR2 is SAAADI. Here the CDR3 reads CASSSLPSGGLQETQYF. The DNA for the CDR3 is TGCGCCAGCAGCTCACTCCCTAGCGGGGGCCTCCAAGAGACCCAGTACTTC.

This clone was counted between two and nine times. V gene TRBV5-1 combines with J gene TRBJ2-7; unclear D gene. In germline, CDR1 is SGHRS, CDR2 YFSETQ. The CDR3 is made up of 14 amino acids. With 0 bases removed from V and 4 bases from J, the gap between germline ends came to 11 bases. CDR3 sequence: CASSLAGYDYEQYF. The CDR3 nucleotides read TGCGCCAGCAGCTTGGCCGGATATGATTACGAGCAGTACTTC.

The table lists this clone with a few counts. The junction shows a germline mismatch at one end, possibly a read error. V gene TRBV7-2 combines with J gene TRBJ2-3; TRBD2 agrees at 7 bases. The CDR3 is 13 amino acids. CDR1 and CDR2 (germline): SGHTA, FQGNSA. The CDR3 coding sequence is TGTGCCAGCAGCATAGCGGGTGCAGATACGCAGTATTTT. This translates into CASSIAGADTQYF.

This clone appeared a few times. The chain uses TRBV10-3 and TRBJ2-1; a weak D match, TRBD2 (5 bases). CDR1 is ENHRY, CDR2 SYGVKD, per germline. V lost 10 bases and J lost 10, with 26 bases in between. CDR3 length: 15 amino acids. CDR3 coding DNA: TGTGCCAGCAAAGAACTAGGCGTCAAGGTCAAGGAGCAGTTCTTC. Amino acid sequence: CASKELGVKVKEQFF.

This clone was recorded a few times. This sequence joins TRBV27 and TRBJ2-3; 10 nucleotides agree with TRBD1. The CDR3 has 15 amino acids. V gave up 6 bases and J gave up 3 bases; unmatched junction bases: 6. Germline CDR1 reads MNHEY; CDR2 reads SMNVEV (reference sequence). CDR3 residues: CASSDRDRGTDTQYF. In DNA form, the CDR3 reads TGTGCCAGCAGCGACCGGGACAGGGGTACAGATACGCAGTATTTT.

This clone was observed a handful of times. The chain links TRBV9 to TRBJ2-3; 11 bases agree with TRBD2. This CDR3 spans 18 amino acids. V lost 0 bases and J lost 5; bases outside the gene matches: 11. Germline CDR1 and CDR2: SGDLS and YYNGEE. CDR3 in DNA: TGTGCCAGCAGCGTAGAGTCCGTAGCGGGGGGGCCCGGAGATACGCAGTATTTT. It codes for CASSVESVAGGPGDTQYF.

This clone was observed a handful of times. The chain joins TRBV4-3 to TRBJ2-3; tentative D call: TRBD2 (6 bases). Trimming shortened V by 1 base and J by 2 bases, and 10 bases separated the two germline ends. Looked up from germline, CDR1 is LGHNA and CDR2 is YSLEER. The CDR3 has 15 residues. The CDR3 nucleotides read TGCGCCAGCAGCCAAGGTGCTAGCGCCACAGATACGCAGTATTTT. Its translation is CASSQGASATDTQYF.

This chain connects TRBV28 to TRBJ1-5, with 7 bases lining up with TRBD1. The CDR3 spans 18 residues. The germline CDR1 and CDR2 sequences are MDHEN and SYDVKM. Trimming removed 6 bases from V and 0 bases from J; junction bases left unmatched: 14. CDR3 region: CASRRFPGTAHSNQPQHF. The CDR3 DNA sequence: TGTGCCAGCAGGCGTTTCCCTGGGACAGCCCATAGCAATCAGCCCCAGCATTTT.

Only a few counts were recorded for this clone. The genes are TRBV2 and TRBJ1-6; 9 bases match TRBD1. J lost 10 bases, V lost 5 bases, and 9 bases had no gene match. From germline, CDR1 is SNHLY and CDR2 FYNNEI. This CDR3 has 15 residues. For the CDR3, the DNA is TGTGCCAGCAGTCCGGGACAGGGTTCGGGATCACCCCTCCACTTT. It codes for CASSPGQGSGSPLHF.

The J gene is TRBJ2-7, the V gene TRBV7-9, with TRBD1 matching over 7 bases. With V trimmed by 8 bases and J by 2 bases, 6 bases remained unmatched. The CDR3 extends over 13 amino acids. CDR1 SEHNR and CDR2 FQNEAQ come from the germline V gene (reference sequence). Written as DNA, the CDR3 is TGTGCCAGCGAAGACAGGGTGACCTACGAGCAGTACTTC. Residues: CASEDRVTYEQYF. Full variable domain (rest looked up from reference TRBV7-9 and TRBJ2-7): DTGVSQNPRHKITKRGQNVTFRCDPISEHNRLYWYRQTLGQGPEFLTYFQNEAQLEKSRLLSDRFSAERPKGSFSTLEIQRTEQGDSAMYLCASEDRVTYEQYFGPGTRLTVT.

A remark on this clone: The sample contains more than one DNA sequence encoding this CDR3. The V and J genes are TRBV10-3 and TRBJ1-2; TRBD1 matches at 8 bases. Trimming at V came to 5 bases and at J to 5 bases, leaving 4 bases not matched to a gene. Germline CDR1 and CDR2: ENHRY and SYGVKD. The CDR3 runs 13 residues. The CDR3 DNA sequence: TGTGCCATCAGTCCCGGACAGGGATATGGCTACACCTTC. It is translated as CAISPGQGYGYTF.

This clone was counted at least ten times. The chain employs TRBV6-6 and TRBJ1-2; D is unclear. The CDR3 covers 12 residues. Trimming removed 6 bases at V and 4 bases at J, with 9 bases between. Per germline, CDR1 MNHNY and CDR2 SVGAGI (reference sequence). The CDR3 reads CASRTGGYGYTF. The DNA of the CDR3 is TGTGCCAGCAGGACGGGAGGCTATGGCTACACCTTC.

The DNA for the CDR3 is TGTGCCAGCAGCTTAGCAGGGGACAATCAGCCCCAGCATTTT. This sequence encodes CASSLAGDNQPQHF. The V gene is TRBV7-9, the J gene TRBJ1-5; a weak D match, TRBD1 (5 bases). Per germline, CDR1 SEHNR and CDR2 FQNEAQ (reference sequence). The V end lost 0 bases, the J end lost 3 bases, and 6 bases lay between the germline ends. CDR3 length equals 14 residues.